The 26 T cell receptor beta chains presented below share a single source sample, sequenced in a study of cytomegalovirus exposure and HLA in healthy donors. PCR involved 60 Vbeta and 13 Jbeta primers. TCRdb's copy holds only in-frame clones and misses some; the assay was immunoSEQ multiplex PCR. The table has about 150,000 clones, 60% to 85% seen once. Sequencing was performed on PBMCs. The receptors stem from a man aged 45-65 years in good health and CMV-seropositive.

The chain is built from TRBV4-2 and TRBJ2-3, with 7 bases that match TRBD2. This CDR3 spans 17 amino acids. Germline trimming cut 0 bases from V and 2 bases from J; bases unmatched to any gene: 8. Germline values: CDR1 LGHNA, CDR2 YNFKEQ. As DNA, the CDR3 is TGTGCCAGCAGCCAAGATTTCCTAGCGGAAGTCACAGATACGCAGTATTTT. This encodes CASSQDFLAEVTDTQYF.

In this sample, this clone turned up once. This rearrangement joins TRBV10-1 to TRBJ2-3, with 7 bases lining up with TRBD2. Per the germline V gene, CDR1 is WNHNN and CDR2 is SYGVQD (reference sequence). V was clipped by 6 bases and J by 0 bases; unmatched bases: 3. The length of the CDR3 is 14 residues. The CDR3 DNA reads as TGCGCCAGCAGCAGCGGGACGAGCACAGATACGCAGTATTTT. This codes for CASSSGTSTDTQYF.

This clone occurred once. This chain uses TRBV9 with TRBJ1-2, with D possibly TRBD1 on 5 matching bases. Germline lookup yields CDR1 SGDLS and CDR2 YYNGEE. Trimming stripped 3 bases from V and 4 bases from J, with 7 bases between. This CDR3 has 12 residues. The CDR3 is CASSAQGYGYTF. CDR3 sequence (DNA): TGTGCCAGCAGCGCTCAGGGCTATGGCTACACCTTC.

This chain joins TRBV9 and TRBJ2-7, with TRBD1 matching 7 bases. In germline, CDR1 is SGDLS, CDR2 YYNGEE. There are 15 residues in the CDR3. V gave up 4 bases and J gave up 2 bases; unmatched junction bases: 9. The CDR3 loop reads CASSPRQGRAYEQYF. The CDR3 coding sequence is TGTGCCAGCAGCCCCCGACAGGGTCGCGCCTACGAGCAGTACTTC.

The chain is built from TRBV25-1 and TRBJ1-1; D might be TRBD1 (5 bases). The CDR3 runs to 15 residues. Trimming shortened V by 7 bases and J by 5 bases, and 20 bases separated the two germline ends. Germline V gene sequence: CDR1 MGHDK, CDR2 SYGVNS. CDR3 DNA: TGTGCCAGCAAAGGCAGACAGCTCCTTGAAACTGAAGCTTTCTTT. Translating gives CASKGRQLLETEAFF.

The chain has TRBV27 and TRBJ2-1; 11 bases match TRBD2. The CDR3 has 16 amino acids. V was pared by 6 bases and J by 7 bases, with 11 bases of the junction left unmatched. The V gene's germline CDR1 is MNHEY and CDR2 SMNVEV (reference sequence). The CDR3 DNA is TGTGCCAGCAGCAGCCTTAGCGGGAGGGTAGGAAATGAGCAGTTCTTC. Translating it yields CASSSLSGRVGNEQFF.

J is TRBJ1-1 and V is TRBV2, with TRBD1 matching 7 bases. Trimming at V came to 1 base and at J to 4 bases, leaving 12 bases not matched to a gene. The CDR3 runs to 17 residues. Germline V lookup: CDR1 SNHLY, CDR2 FYNNEI. The CDR3 sequence: CASSEDVRRGHSTEAFF. CDR3 coding DNA: TGTGCCAGCAGTGAAGATGTTCGGAGGGGGCACAGCACTGAAGCTTTCTTT.

This clone was picked up one time. The V and J genes are TRBV6-6 and TRBJ2-3, with TRBD2 identical over 8 bases. Per germline, CDR1 MNHNY and CDR2 SVGAGI (reference sequence). The J segment lost 4 bases and the V segment lost 5 bases, leaving 8 bases of the junction unmatched. The CDR3 covers 15 residues. CDR3 amino acids: CASSLSGIMPDTQYF. The DNA of the CDR3 is TGTGCCAGCAGTCTTAGCGGGATCATGCCAGATACGCAGTATTTT.

As concerns this clone: The same CDR3 can be traced to other DNA sequences in this sample. This chain joins TRBV5-1 and TRBJ2-1; 7 bases are a match to TRBD1. CDR3 length: 13 amino acids. The J segment lost 6 bases and the V segment lost 0 bases, leaving 0 bases of the junction unmatched. CDR1 and CDR2 from the germline V gene are SGHRS and YFSETQ. The CDR3 sequence: CASSLGQGNEQFF. The CDR3 nucleotides read TGCGCCAGCAGCTTGGGACAGGGCAATGAGCAGTTCTTC.

This chain connects TRBV7-9 to TRBJ2-6; D unresolved. Trimming removed 7 bases from V and 4 bases from J, with 5 bases in between. The CDR3 covers 12 residues. Germline values: CDR1 SEHNR, CDR2 FQNEAQ (reference sequence). CDR3 amino acids: CASNTGANVLTF. The CDR3 DNA is TGTGCCAGCAATACAGGGGCCAACGTCCTGACTTTC.

The chain carries TRBV19 and TRBJ1-1, with 12 nucleotides matching TRBD1. Germline V gene sequence: CDR1 LNHDA, CDR2 SQIVND (reference sequence). The CDR3 length is 15 residues. After removal of 6 bases from V and 5 bases from J, the junction contained 7 bases not matched to a gene. CDR3 coding DNA: TGTGCCAGTAGCCCGGGACAGGGGGCTTGGACTGAAGCTTTCTTT. Translation: CASSPGQGAWTEAFF.

This clone came up a few times. Sequence at one end of the junction differs from germline and may be a read error. The chain carries TRBV7-9 and TRBJ1-1, with a tentative D call TRBD1 (6 bases). The CDR3 runs 13 residues. The germline V gene encodes CDR1 SEHNR and CDR2 FQNEAQ (reference sequence). The CDR3 sequence: CSSSLTGYTEAFF. In DNA form, the CDR3 reads TGTTCCAGCAGCCTAACAGGGTACACTGAAGCTTTCTTT.

The gene calls are TRBV2 and TRBJ2-5; perhaps TRBD2 as D (6 bases). V was shortened by 4 bases and J by 7 bases, with 10 bases between the two germline ends. Per germline, CDR1 SNHLY and CDR2 FYNNEI. The CDR3 length is 12 residues. CDR3 in DNA: TGTGCCAGCAGTGCACAGGAGGGGACCCAGTACTTC. It encodes CASSAQEGTQYF.

The chain recombines TRBV4-1 with TRBJ1-2; TRBD1 agrees at 9 bases. This CDR3 spans 15 amino acids. The V gene's germline CDR1 is MGHRA and CDR2 YSYEKL. J was trimmed by 8 bases and V by 4 bases; bases with no gene match: 11. DNA of the CDR3: TGCGCCAGCAGCCTCCGACAGGGGGGACAGGACGGCTACACCTTC. This sequence encodes CASSLRQGGQDGYTF.

CDR3 protein: CASRDTGNTIYF. Here the CDR3 DNA reads TGTGCCAGCAGGGACACTGGAAACACCATATATTTT. The chain links TRBV2 to TRBJ1-3, with a tentative D call TRBD1 (5 bases). V was pared by 6 bases and J by 2 bases, with 5 bases between. Germline values: CDR1 SNHLY, CDR2 FYNNEI. The CDR3 is made up of 12 amino acids.

DNA of the CDR3: TGTGCCAGTAGTACGGGACAAGATAGCAATCAGCCCCAGCATTTT. It codes for CASSTGQDSNQPQHF. The chain recombines TRBV19 with TRBJ1-5; D perhaps matches TRBD1 (6 bases). The V end lost 4 bases, the J end lost 0 bases, and 10 bases lay between the germline ends. This CDR3 is built from 15 residues. Germline assignment: CDR1 LNHDA and CDR2 SQIVND (reference sequence).

This sequence joins TRBV7-2 and TRBJ1-5; 7 positions match TRBD1. The CDR3 spans 13 residues. CDR1 and CDR2 (germline): SGHTA, FQGNSA. J was trimmed by 7 bases and V by 3 bases; bases with no gene match: 3. In DNA, the CDR3 is TGTGCCAGCAGCTTTGACAGGGCCCAGCCCCAGCATTTT. Translating gives CASSFDRAQPQHF.

The chain couples TRBV5-4 to TRBJ2-5; 15 positions agree with TRBD2. Germline V gives CDR1 SGHNT, CDR2 YYREEE (reference sequence). The V segment lost 4 bases and the J segment 6 bases; nucleotides outside the gene matches: 4. CDR3 length: 15 amino acids. The CDR3 DNA reads TGTGCCAGCAGCCCGGGACTAGCGGGAGGACAGACCCAGTACTTC. The encoded protein is CASSPGLAGGQTQYF.

The chain is built from TRBV6-1 and TRBJ2-7; D may be TRBD2 (6 bases). The CDR3 is 12 residues long. V was clipped by 3 bases and J by 3 bases, with 6 bases between them. Germline values: CDR1 MNHNS, CDR2 SASEGT. As DNA, the CDR3 is TGTGCCAGCAGTGATAGCGGCTACGAGCAGTACTTC. Translated, it gives CASSDSGYEQYF.

The chain links TRBV5-1 to TRBJ1-3; D uncertain. Germline values: CDR1 SGHRS, CDR2 YFSETQ. This CDR3 comprises 15 residues. Between the trimmed V and J ends, which lost 0 bases and 2 bases, there was a span of 9 bases. The CDR3 DNA is TGCGCCAGCAGCTTGGACAGTGTCGCTGGAAACACCATATATTTT. Translated, it gives CASSLDSVAGNTIYF.

This chain links TRBV9 with TRBJ2-7; perhaps TRBD1 as D (6 bases). CDR1 SGDLS and CDR2 YYNGEE come from the germline V gene. This CDR3 contains 15 residues. V was cut by 4 bases and J by 0 bases, with 14 bases left in between. The chain's CDR3 is CASSPIGQSSYEQYF. The CDR3 nucleotides are TGTGCCAGCAGCCCGATAGGACAGAGCTCCTACGAGCAGTACTTC.

Details on this clone: The junction departs from the called germline gene at one end, perhaps through a read error. The genes are TRBV5-1 and TRBJ2-7, with D tentatively TRBD1 (6 bases). The CDR3 covers 14 residues. The germline V gene has CDR1 SGHRS and CDR2 YFSETQ. This chain's CDR3 is CAISLGDTFGEQYF. The CDR3 DNA reads TGCGCCATCAGCTTGGGGGACACCTTCGGGGAGCAGTACTTC.

The chain combines TRBV19 with TRBJ2-1; 8 nucleotides line up with TRBD2. The CDR3 loop spans 15 amino acids. Germline V lookup: CDR1 LNHDA, CDR2 SQIVND (reference sequence). Trimming removed 4 bases from V and 8 bases from J; junction bases left unmatched: 10. The CDR3 is CASSKVREGRYEQFF. The CDR3 nucleotides are TGTGCCAGTAGTAAAGTACGGGAGGGCCGGTATGAGCAGTTCTTC.

The V gene is TRBV5-1, the J gene TRBJ1-1; TRBD1 matches at 8 bases. The germline gives CDR1 SGHRS, CDR2 YFSETQ. The CDR3 contains 13 residues. The V segment lost 4 bases and the J segment 7 bases; nucleotides outside the gene matches: 6. The CDR3 spells CASSPIDRGEAFF. In nucleotides, the CDR3 is TGCGCCAGCAGCCCGATAGACAGGGGTGAAGCTTTCTTT.

The rearrangement uses TRBV21-1 and TRBJ2-5; the table calls TRBD1, which could not be checked here. TRBV21-1 is deemed a pseudogene. The CDR3 sequence is 16 residues long. CDR3 sequence: CASSKGGQNLQETQYF. DNA of the CDR3: TGTGCCAGCAGCAAAGGGGGGCAGAACCTACAAGAGACCCAGTACTTC.

This clone was counted only a few times. The sample has other DNA sequences that encode this CDR3 too. The V gene is TRBV18, the J gene TRBJ2-7; 10 nucleotides line up with TRBD2. This CDR3 region has 16 residues. V was pared by 3 bases and J by 2 bases, with 7 bases of the junction left unmatched. CDR1 is KGHSH and CDR2 is LQKENI in the germline V gene. This chain's CDR3 is CASSPRTSGITYEQYF. CDR3 nucleotide sequence: TGTGCCAGCTCACCCCGAACTAGCGGGATCACCTACGAGCAGTACTTC.